Listed below are T cell receptor beta chains from one sample, sequenced in a study of T cells in Graves' hyperthyroidism and ophthalmopathy. TCRdb called the multiplex PCR reads again in MiXCR, with one record for every CDR3 protein. Among some 370,000 distinct CDR3 sequences listed, roughly an eighth were seen once. Sample: blood. The source of these receptors is a middle-aged man with Graves' ophthalmopathy. Both conserved end residues are part of each CDR3. The D gene is left open where the match is weak. Clone size is shown for a subset of rows, as once, few, many or a class of expanded clone.

TGTGCCACCAGCAGAGAACCCGGGACAGGCGAAAGGAGGCAGTTCTTC	CATSREPGTGERRQFF	TRBD1	TRBJ2-1	TRBV15	NA
TGTGCCAGCAGTGCAGGACAGGGGGACTACGAGCAGTACTTC	CASSAGQGDYEQYF	TRBD1	TRBJ2-7	TRBV5-4	NA
TGTGCCAGCAGATATGGGACAGGGAGGACTCACGAGCAGTACTTC	CASRYGTGRTHEQYF	TRBD1	TRBJ2-7	TRBV6-2/TRBV6-3	many
TGCGCCAGCAGCGCCCTGGACGACACAGATACGCAGTATTTT	CASSALDDTDTQYF	NA	TRBJ2-3	TRBV4-1	few
TGCGCCAGCTTTCCCTCCAGCACACTCTCCTACAATGAGCAGTTCTTC	CASFPSSTLSYNEQFF	NA	TRBJ2-1	TRBV5-1	many
TGTGCCAGCAGTTTAAATCTAGCGGTGAGTTACGAGCAGTACTTC	CASSLNLAVSYEQYF	TRBD2	TRBJ2-7	TRBV27	NA
TGTGCCAGCAGCCCCCGGACCCACTACAATGAGCAGTTCTTC	CASSPRTHYNEQFF	NA	TRBJ2-1	TRBV7-8	many
TGCGCCAGCAGCTTGGGACAGCAGAGCCTATACGAGCAGTACTTC	CASSLGQQSLYEQYF	NA	TRBJ2-7	TRBV5-1	many
TGTGCCAGCTCACCAACTAGCGGGAGGATGGACGAGCAGTACTTC	CASSPTSGRMDEQYF	TRBD2	TRBJ2-7	TRBV18	few
TGTGCTAGCCCTTCCGATTACCGGGACGGCGGCATCGGCAATCAGCCCCAGCATTTT	CASPSDYRDGGIGNQPQHF	NA	TRBJ1-5	TRBV12-5	many
TGTGCCAGCAGCCAAGACATACTTAACTCCTACGAGCAGTACTTC	CASSQDILNSYEQYF	NA	TRBJ2-7	TRBV3-1	NA
TGTGCCAGCAGCGTAGACCCCGCAACTAATGAAAAACTGTTTTTT	CASSVDPATNEKLFF	NA	TRBJ1-4	TRBV9	few
TGCAGCGTTGAAGGGCGGGGATCCACAGATACGCAGTATTTT	CSVEGRGSTDTQYF	NA	TRBJ2-3	TRBV29-1	many
TGTGCCAGCAGTTTATTTGGCGGGAGGGGGGCCTACAATGAGCAGTTCTTC	CASSLFGGRGAYNEQFF	TRBD2	TRBJ2-1	TRBV27	many
TGCGCCAGCAGCACCTCTACTAGCGGGAGCCCCAACACCGGGGAGCTGTTTTTT	CASSTSTSGSPNTGELFF	TRBD2	TRBJ2-2	TRBV5-1	NA
TGTGCCAGCCTTCCCGTCGGACTACCCATCACAGATACGCAGTATTTT	CASLPVGLPITDTQYF	NA	TRBJ2-3	TRBV11-2	many
TGTGCCAGCAGGGGGGGGGGTACCACCTATGGCTACACCTTC	CASRGGGTTYGYTF	NA	TRBJ1-2	TRBV7-9	few
TGTGCCAGCAGGGCCGGGACTAGCAGGAGTCAACAAGAGACCCAGTACTTC	CASRAGTSRSQQETQYF	TRBD2	TRBJ2-5	TRBV2	many
TGCAGTGCTAGAGATCATCGGGTGACAGAGAACACTGAAGCTTTCTTT	CSARDHRVTENTEAFF	NA	TRBJ1-1	TRBV20-1	many
TGTGCCATCAGTCCGGGACAGGGCGCAGATACGCAGTATTTT	CAISPGQGADTQYF	TRBD1	TRBJ2-3	TRBV10-3	NA
TGCGCCAGCAGCCAACCCGGGACTGACTCTGGAAACACCATATATTTT	CASSQPGTDSGNTIYF	NA	TRBJ1-3	TRBV5-1	NA
TGTGCCAGTAGCAGTCTACAGGGGGCGAACACTGAAGCTTTCTTT	CASSSLQGANTEAFF	TRBD1	TRBJ1-1	TRBV19	few
TGTGCCTGGAGTGTCATAGGGCTTGAAGCTTTCTTT	CAWSVIGLEAFF	NA	TRBJ1-1	TRBV30	many
TGCAGTGCTGCTATGACTAGCGGGAGTGATGGCGAGCAGTACTTC	CSAAMTSGSDGEQYF	TRBD2	TRBJ2-7	TRBV20-1	NA
TGTGCCAGCAGTTCTCCCAAAAACATTCAGTACTTC	CASSSPKNIQYF	NA	TRBJ2-4	TRBV27	NA
TGTGCCAGTAGGCCTCCTAGCTCCTACAATGAGCAGTTCTTC	CASRPPSSYNEQFF	NA	TRBJ2-1	TRBV19	NA
TGTGCCAGCAGTGAGGGGGTTGGGACTGCCAATTCACCCCTCCACTTT	CASSEGVGTANSPLHF	NA	TRBJ1-6	TRBV2	many
TGTGCCAGCTCACCTAACCCCCCGGCTAGCGGGAGGAAATCTTCCTACGAGCAGTACTTC	CASSPNPPASGRKSSYEQYF	TRBD2	TRBJ2-7	TRBV9	few
TGTGCCAGCAGCTTTGTCAGCGCGGGGGGAACCAATGAGCAGTTCTTC	CASSFVSAGGTNEQFF	TRBD2	TRBJ2-1	TRBV7-2	few
TGCAGTGCTGTGAAGGGACACACAGATACGCAGTATTTT	CSAVKGHTDTQYF	NA	TRBJ2-3	TRBV20-1	many
TGTGCCAGCAGCTTAGCGCCCAGGTCCGGGAATCAGCCCCAGCATTTT	CASSLAPRSGNQPQHF	NA	TRBJ1-5	TRBV7-6	few
TGTGCCAGCAGCCAACAGGGACTAGCGAGGGTGACCCAGTACTTC	CASSQQGLARVTQYF	TRBD2	TRBJ2-5	TRBV3-1	few
TGTGCCAGCAGCTGGGGGGGGACAGCCTACGAGCAGTACTTC	CASSWGGTAYEQYF	NA	TRBJ2-7	TRBV5-6	many
TGTGCCAGCACAATCCCGGGTACCTCGAACACCGGGGAGCTGTTTTTT	CASTIPGTSNTGELFF	NA	TRBJ2-2	TRBV4-1	NA
TGCAGCGTTGGGCACGGAGTCTACGAGCAGTACTTC	CSVGHGVYEQYF	NA	TRBJ2-7	TRBV29-1	NA
TGCGCCAGCAGCCAAGTCCCGGGGGGCTCATCTGGCTACACCTTC	CASSQVPGGSSGYTF	NA	TRBJ1-2	TRBV4-1	NA
TGTGCCAGCAGTGAAGCACTGCTGACTAGCGCGTCTAACAATGAGCAGTTCTTC	CASSEALLTSASNNEQFF	TRBD2	TRBJ2-1	TRBV6-1	few
TGTGCCAGCAAACCCATAGGGACAGGGGGCCACGAGCAGTACTTC	CASKPIGTGGHEQYF	TRBD1	TRBJ2-7	TRBV6-1	many
TGCAGCGGTCGGACAGCGAACACCGGGGAGCTGTTTTTT	CSGRTANTGELFF	NA	TRBJ2-2	TRBV29-1	few
TGTGCCAGCAGCGGGGGACTGCCTGGCATTCAGTACTTC	CASSGGLPGIQYF	NA	TRBJ2-4	TRBV7-9	many
TGTGCCAGCAGCGTAGATAGCGGGAGTTACAATGAGCAGTTCTTC	CASSVDSGSYNEQFF	TRBD2	TRBJ2-1	TRBV9	many
TGCAGTGCTAGAGGGACTAGCGGGAGCGGAGAGACCCAGTACTTC	CSARGTSGSGETQYF	TRBD2	TRBJ2-5	TRBV20-1	many
TGTGCCAGCAGTTACCGTAACATGAACACTGAAGCTTTCTTT	CASSYRNMNTEAFF	NA	TRBJ1-1	TRBV6-6	many
TGTGCCAGCAGTTTATTCGGGAGGGGGGACGGGGAGCTGTTTTTT	CASSLFGRGDGELFF	TRBD2	TRBJ2-2	TRBV6-9	NA
TGCAGCGTAGGTGGGGACTATTCCTACAATGAGCAGTTCTTC	CSVGGDYSYNEQFF	TRBD2	TRBJ2-1	TRBV29-1	NA
TGTGCCAGCAGAGGAGGACAGGGGGCGAACACCGGGGAGCTGTTTTTT	CASRGGQGANTGELFF	TRBD1	TRBJ2-2	TRBV2	few
TGCAGTGCCAGAGGCACCACTAACTATGGCTACACCTTC	CSARGTTNYGYTF	NA	TRBJ1-2	TRBV20-1	few
TGCAGTGCTAAAGGACTAGCGGGACGGATCGCCTCCTACGAGCAGTACTTC	CSAKGLAGRIASYEQYF	TRBD2	TRBJ2-7	TRBV20-1	many
TGCGCCAGCAGCCAAGGCCCGGGACGGGAAGAGACCCAGTACTTC	CASSQGPGREETQYF	NA	TRBJ2-5	TRBV4-1	many
TGTGCCAGCAGTCCGCGGATGGGACAGTATGAGCAGTTCTTC	CASSPRMGQYEQFF	TRBD1	TRBJ2-1	TRBV6-1	many
TGTGCCACCAGCAGAGTCGAAGGCGCAGGGGGCAGGGAGACCCAGTACTTC	CATSRVEGAGGRETQYF	TRBD1	TRBJ2-5	TRBV15	NA
TGTGCCAGCACCGAAAGGATAGGGGGCCTCTCTGGAAACACCATATATTTT	CASTERIGGLSGNTIYF	TRBD1	TRBJ1-3	TRBV2	many